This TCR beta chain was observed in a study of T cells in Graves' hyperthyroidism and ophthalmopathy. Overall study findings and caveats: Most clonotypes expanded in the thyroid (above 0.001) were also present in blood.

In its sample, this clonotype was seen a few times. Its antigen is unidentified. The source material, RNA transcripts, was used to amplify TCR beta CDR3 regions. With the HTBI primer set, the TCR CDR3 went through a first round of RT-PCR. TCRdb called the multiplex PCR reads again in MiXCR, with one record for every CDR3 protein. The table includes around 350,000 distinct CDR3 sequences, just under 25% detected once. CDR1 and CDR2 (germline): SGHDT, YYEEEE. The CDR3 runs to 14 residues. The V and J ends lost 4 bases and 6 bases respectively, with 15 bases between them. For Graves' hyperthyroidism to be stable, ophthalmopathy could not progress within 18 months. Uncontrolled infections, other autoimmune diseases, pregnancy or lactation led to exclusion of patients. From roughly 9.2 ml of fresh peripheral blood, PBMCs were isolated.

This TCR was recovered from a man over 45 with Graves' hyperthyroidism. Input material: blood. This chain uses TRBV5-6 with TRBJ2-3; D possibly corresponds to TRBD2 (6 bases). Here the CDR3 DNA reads TGTGCCAGCAGCCGCGGGGCAGGCCGGGATACGCAGTATTTT. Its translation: CASSRGAGRDTQYF.